A single sample gave rise to the 21 T cell receptor beta chains below, sequenced in a study of CD8+CD57+ T cells in acquired aplastic anemia. TCR beta VDJ combinations and CDR3 sequences were profiled from genomic DNA. TCRdb passed the reads through MiXCR, listing each CDR3 protein once. Among hundreds of thousands of distinct CDR3 sequences listed, 65% to 75% were seen once. Sequences were obtained from sorted CD4+, CD8+, or CD8+CD57+ T cells (not recorded which) from PBMCs. The receptor source for this set is a human donor in good health, serving as a control.

This clonotype was counted a single time. Lacking the conserved final phenylalanine or tryptophan, this CDR3 likely reflects a read error. This chain uses TRBV7-8 with TRBJ1-6; D not resolved. Germline CDR1 is SGHVS and CDR2 is FQNEAQ. Trimming left V 5 bases short and J 13 bases short, with 24 bases between. The CDR3 runs 16 residues. CDR3 in amino acids: CASSPESGGAGSPLHS. DNA for the CDR3: TGTGCCAGCAGCCCGGAGAGTGGTGGTGCTGGGTCCCCCCTCCACTCT.

This clonotype was counted at least ten times. The rearrangement links TRBV5-5 to TRBJ1-1; D call uncertain. V lost 1 base and J 1 base, leaving 11 bases between the germline ends. CDR3 length: 15 amino acids. CDR1 and CDR2 (germline): SGHKS, YYEKEE (reference sequence). The DNA of the CDR3 is TGTGCCAGCAGCTTGTATGAGATAGGGAACACTGAAGCTTTCTTT. Translation: CASSLYEIGNTEAFF.

This clonotype was seen ten or more times. The genes are TRBV6-1 and TRBJ1-5; the D is unclear. From germline, CDR1 is MNHNS and CDR2 SASEGT. CDR3 size: 15 residues. Trimming shortened V by 5 bases and J by 0 bases, and 11 bases separated the two germline ends. The chain's CDR3 is CASSFEGNSNQPQHF. The CDR3 region has the DNA TGTGCCAGCAGTTTTGAGGGTAATAGCAATCAGCCCCAGCATTTT.

Only one count was recorded for this clonotype. Relative to the germline gene, one junction end is altered; a read error may explain this. The chain recombines TRBV2 with TRBJ1-6; D ambiguous. There are 13 residues in the CDR3. The germline CDR1 and CDR2 sequences are SNHLY and FYNNEI. The CDR3 sequence: CASSVTDNSPHHF. CDR3 bases: TGTGCCAGCAGCGTAACAGATAATTCGCCCCACCACTTT.

Concerning this clonotype: An end of the junction does not agree with germline; a read error may underlie this. The chain combines TRBV7-3 with TRBJ2-7; D is unclear. The CDR3 extends over 13 amino acids. Germline V lookup: CDR1 SGHTA, CDR2 FQGTGA. CDR3 in DNA: TGTGCTAGCAGCCTGCAGGCGCCCCACAACCAGTACTTC. It codes for CASSLQAPHNQYF.

V and J are TRBV7-2 and TRBJ1-6; maybe TRBD1 (5 bases). Germline V CDR1 and CDR2: SGHTA, FQGNSA. The CDR3 consists of 14 residues. V lost 5 bases and J lost 9, with 14 bases in between. CDR3 nucleotides: TGTGCCAGCAGCGTAGAGGACACCGCTTCACCCCTCCACTTT. Translation: CASSVEDTASPLHF.

The chain has TRBV20-1 and TRBJ2-7; D is perhaps TRBD1 or TRBD2 (7 bases each). CDR1 is DFQATT, CDR2 SNEGSKA, per germline (reference sequence). Trimming removed 2 bases from V and 6 bases from J, with 17 bases in between. There are 14 residues in the CDR3. Written as DNA, the CDR3 is TGCAGTGCTAGAAGGAGGGCCAGGGGGGGCGAGCAGTACTTC. Protein sequence: CSARRRARGGEQYF.

As for this clonotype: Sequence at one end of the junction differs from germline and may be a read error. The chain has TRBV7-2 and TRBJ1-4; D unresolved. CDR3 length: 16 residues. Germline CDR1 SGHTA, CDR2 FQGNSA. The CDR3 sequence is CASSLSVGGNEEILSF. The DNA for the CDR3 is TGTGCCAGCAGCTTGTCGGTGGGTGGGAACGAGGAAATACTGTCTTTT.

Turning to this clonotype: This is likely a read error, given that the CDR3 carries no conserved phenylalanine or tryptophan at its end. V and J are TRBV7-9 and TRBJ1-1, with a possible D match to TRBD1 (5 bases). Germline V gene lookup returns CDR1 SEHNR and CDR2 FQNEAQ (reference sequence). V lost 5 bases, J lost 3 bases, and 7 bases lay in between. The length of the CDR3 is 12 residues. In DNA form, the CDR3 reads TGTGCCAGCAGCCAAGGGGACACTGAAGCTTTCTTG. Its translation is CASSQGDTEAFL.

This chain links TRBV7-3 with TRBJ1-6; tentative D call: TRBD1 (5 bases). CDR1 is SGHTA and CDR2 is FQGTGA in the germline V gene. The V gene lost 10 bases and the J gene lost 5 bases, with 15 bases spanning the gap. The CDR3 loop spans 14 amino acids. CDR3 loop: CATSAGLDNSPLHF. As DNA, the CDR3 is TGTGCCACTTCGGCAGGGCTAGATAATTCACCCCTCCACTTT. Filled out from reference TRBV7-3 and TRBJ1-6, the complete variable domain reads GAGVSQTPSNKVTEKGKYVELRCDPISGHTALYWYRQSLGQGPEFLIYFQGTGAADDSGLPNDRFFAVRPEGSVSTLKIQRTERGDSAVYLCATSAGLDNSPLHFGNGTRLTVT.

The table lists this clonotype with many counts. V gene TRBV20-1 combines with J gene TRBJ2-7, with 7 bases fitting TRBD1. The CDR3 has 12 residues. Germline assignment: CDR1 DFQATT and CDR2 SNEGSKA (reference sequence). The trim removed 5 bases at V and 3 bases at J, leaving 4 bases unmatched. CDR3 DNA: TGCAGTGCTCAGGGGGACCGCTACGAGCAGTACTTC. Protein sequence: CSAQGDRYEQYF.

This clonotype was detected ten times or more. The CDR3 is CASSKNLAGTQETQYF. The CDR3 DNA reads TGCGCCAGCAGCAAGAACCTAGCGGGGACCCAAGAGACCCAGTACTTC. The genes are TRBV5-1 and TRBJ2-5; 9 nucleotides match TRBD2. The CDR3 sequence is 16 residues long. CDR1 SGHRS and CDR2 YFSETQ come from the germline V gene. V dropped 4 bases and J dropped 1; count of bases not matched to a gene: 8.

A note on this clonotype: One end of the junction fails to match germline, which may point to a read error. V usage is TRBV7-2 and J usage is TRBJ1-6; D not certain. CDR3 length equals 14 residues. CDR1 is SGHTA and CDR2 is FQGNSA in the germline V gene. The CDR3 DNA follows: TGTGCCAGCAGTATGACAAGCCTGGATCTGTTTTTCCGCTTT. This gives the protein CASSMTSLDLFFRF.

This clonotype was detected only once. Germline and junction disagree at one end, which may indicate a read error. CDR3: CATSSGDTQPF. In nucleotides, the CDR3 is TGTGCCACCAGTTCTGGAGATACGCAGCCTTTT. The chain is built from TRBV24-1 and TRBJ2-3, with unresolved D. The CDR3 runs to 11 residues. Germline CDR1 and CDR2: KGHDR and SFDVKD.

The V gene is TRBV7-2, the J gene TRBJ1-2, with D uncertain. The V and J ends lost 3 bases and 12 bases respectively, with 20 bases between them. Germline values: CDR1 SGHTA, CDR2 FQGNSA. The CDR3 has 14 residues. This CDR3 is CASSFNSTPYEHTF. CDR3 bases: TGTGCCAGCAGCTTCAACAGCACGCCCTATGAGCACACCTTC.

About this clonotype itself: The germline gene is not matched at one end of the junction; a read error may be the cause. The CDR3 nucleotides are TGTGCCACCAGCCGGCGGCGGGGCACAGATGCGCAGTACTTT. Translation: CATSRRRGTDAQYF. The chain links TRBV15 to TRBJ2-3; TRBD2 is a possible D gene (6 bases). Looked up from germline, CDR1 is LNHNV and CDR2 is YYDKDF (reference sequence). This CDR3 spans 14 amino acids.

Remarks on this clonotype: A much larger clonotype is one base distant, so this may be a read error. The chain carries TRBV5-4 and TRBJ2-1; TRBD2 matches 7 bases. The CDR3 is 12 residues long. V was clipped by 7 bases and J by 9 bases; unmatched bases: 7. Germline V gene lookup returns CDR1 SGHNT and CDR2 YYREEE (reference sequence). CDR3: CASGTPSGEQFF. The CDR3 coding sequence is TGTGCCAGCGGCACACCTAGCGGTGAGCAGTTCTTC.

The count of this clonotype is one. This clone may be a read error of a much larger clone one base away. The chain joins TRBV4-1 to TRBJ2-1, with 12 bases aligning to TRBD2. The CDR3 has 15 residues. From germline, CDR1 is MGHRA and CDR2 YSYEKL. The CDR3 DNA reads as TGCGCCAGCAACCAAGGGGCTAGCGGGGGGGCGGAGCAGTTCTTC. Its protein is CASNQGASGGAEQFF.

This sequence joins TRBV20-1 and TRBJ1-1; D remains unclear. The germline CDR1 and CDR2 sequences are DFQATT and SNEGSKA (reference sequence). The CDR3 sequence is 16 residues long. The V and J ends lost 3 bases and 0 bases respectively, with 17 bases between them. The chain's CDR3 is CSASPRVASMNTEAFF. In DNA form, the CDR3 reads TGCAGTGCTAGTCCCCGGGTAGCCTCCATGAACACTGAAGCTTTCTTT.

The chain uses TRBV20-1 and TRBJ2-3; no firm D call. V gave up 2 bases and J gave up 14 bases, with 17 bases separating them. CDR1 and CDR2 (germline): DFQATT, SNEGSKA (reference sequence). CDR3 length: 12 amino acids. CDR3 loop: CSARKSNSTSYF. The CDR3 DNA follows: TGCAGTGCTAGAAAAAGCAACAGCACTTCGTATTTT.

Comment on this clonotype: One junction end does not reproduce the germline sequence, and a read error may be involved. The chain has TRBV24-1 and TRBJ2-5; D unresolved. Looked up from germline, CDR1 is KGHDR and CDR2 is SFDVKD. This CDR3 region has 13 residues. The CDR3 sequence is CATRHGPSTKAYF. In DNA form, the CDR3 reads TGTGCCACACGTCACGGACCGAGCACTAAAGCGTACTTT.